This T cell receptor beta chain was recorded in a study of identical twins. TCRdb itself ran the 5' RACE reads through MiXCR, one entry per CDR3 protein. The sample shows around 1.7 million distinct CDR3 sequences, around 33% of them seen only once. Losses at the gene ends were 5 bases for V and 8 bases for J; bases not matched to a gene: 8. The CDR3 contains 16 residues. CDR1 is SGHAT, CDR2 FQNNGV, per germline. Study observations and caveats: It was out-of-frame TCR alpha sharing in monozygotic twins that models underestimated.

In its sample, this clonotype was seen a few times. Its cognate antigen is unknown. The gene calls are TRBV11-2 and TRBJ2-1, with 14 bases matching TRBD2. The sample consisted of cord blood. The TCR was taken from a newborn girl in good health. CDR3 sequence (DNA): TGTGCCAGCAGCCCTAGGACTAGCGGGGGGATCGATGAGCAGTTCTTC. It specifies CASSPRTSGGIDEQFF.